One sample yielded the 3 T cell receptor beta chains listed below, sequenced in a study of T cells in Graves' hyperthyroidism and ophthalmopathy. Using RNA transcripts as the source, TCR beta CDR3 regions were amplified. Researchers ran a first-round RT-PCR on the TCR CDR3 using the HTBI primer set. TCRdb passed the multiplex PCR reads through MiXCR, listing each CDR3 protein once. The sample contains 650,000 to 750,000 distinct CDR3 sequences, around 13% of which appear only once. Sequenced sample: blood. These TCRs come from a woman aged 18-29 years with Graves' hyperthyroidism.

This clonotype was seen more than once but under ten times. The CDR3, as DNA: TGTGCCAGTAGTATAGAATCAGGGGCATCGGAGCAGTACTTC. It is translated as CASSIESGASEQYF. The V gene is TRBV19, the J gene TRBJ2-7; perhaps TRBD1 as D (6 bases). This CDR3 contains 14 residues. CDR1 and CDR2 (germline): LNHDA, SQIVND (reference sequence). The ends were cut back, 0 bases at V and 7 bases at J, with 13 bases in the middle. The variable domain in full, completed from reference TRBV19 and TRBJ2-7, reads DGGITQSPKYLFRKEGQNVTLSCEQNLNHDAMYWYRQDPGQGLRLIYYSQIVNDFQKGDIAEGYSVSREKKESFPLTVTSAQKNPTAFYLCASSIESGASEQYFGPGTRLTVT.

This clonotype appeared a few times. In nucleotides, the CDR3 is TGTGCCAGCAGCTTAAGGGGGGGGGGTGGGGCCAACGTCCTGACTTTC. This gives the protein CASSLRGGGGANVLTF. The rearrangement links TRBV7-2 to TRBJ2-6; tentative D call: TRBD2 (7 bases). Trimming pared 2 bases from V and 3 bases from J, leaving 11 bases between. The germline CDR1 and CDR2 sequences are SGHTA and FQGNSA. The CDR3 extends over 16 amino acids.

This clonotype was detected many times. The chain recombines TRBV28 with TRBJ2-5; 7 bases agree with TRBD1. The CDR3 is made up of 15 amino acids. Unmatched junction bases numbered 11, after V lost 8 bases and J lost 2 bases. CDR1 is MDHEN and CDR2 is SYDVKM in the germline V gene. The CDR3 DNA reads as TGTGCCAGCGGTCCGGGGACAGCAAATCAAGAGACCCAGTACTTC. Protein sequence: CASGPGTANQETQYF.